Below are 19 T cell receptor beta chains sequenced from a single sample in a study of T cells in Graves' hyperthyroidism and ophthalmopathy. TCR beta CDR3 region amplification was performed from RNA transcripts. Initially, a first-round RT-PCR of the TCR CDR3 employed the HTBI primer set. TCRdb re-called the multiplex PCR reads through MiXCR, storing one row per CDR3 protein. The data show more than 550,000 distinct CDR3 sequences, with about 45% seen just once and about 7.7% held by the top ten. Specimen: peripheral blood or thyroid tissue (not recorded which). These receptors came from an adult man with Graves' disease, either hyperthyroidism or ophthalmopathy (not recorded which).

This clonotype was seen at least ten times. The chain recombines TRBV7-9 with TRBJ1-1; no firm D call. V was shortened by 2 bases and J by 5 bases, with 6 bases between the two germline ends. CDR1 and CDR2 (germline): SEHNR, FQNEAQ (reference sequence). The CDR3 covers 12 residues. CDR3 in DNA: TGTGCCAGCAGCTTAAGTTTGACTGAAGCTTTCTTT. It yields the protein CASSLSLTEAFF.

The V call is TRBV24-1, the J call TRBJ1-4, with 7 bases matching TRBD1. V lost 4 bases, J lost 6 bases, and 10 bases stayed unmatched. The CDR3 loop spans 16 amino acids. The germline V gene has CDR1 KGHDR and CDR2 SFDVKD. CDR3 coding DNA: TGTGCCACCAGTGACCCCCGTACAACAGGGGATGAAAAACTGTTTTTT. Protein product: CATSDPRTTGDEKLFF.

This clonotype came up a few times. This CDR3 is CASSISGLSNQPQHF. The CDR3 nucleotides read TGTGCCAGTAGTATTTCTGGGTTAAGCAATCAGCCCCAGCATTTT. The chain couples TRBV19 to TRBJ1-5; D is unclear. The CDR3 sequence is 15 residues long. V lost 3 bases to trimming and J lost 1 base, with 10 bases between them. Germline CDR1 reads LNHDA; CDR2 reads SQIVND (reference sequence).

This clonotype came up many times. The rearrangement uses TRBV3-1 and TRBJ1-1; D uncertain. V was trimmed by 0 bases and J by 3 bases, leaving 5 bases between them. The CDR3 totals 13 residues. Germline V gives CDR1 LGHDT, CDR2 YNNKEL (reference sequence). CDR3 in amino acids: CASSQDVDTEAFF. As DNA, the CDR3 is TGTGCCAGCAGCCAAGATGTCGACACTGAAGCTTTCTTT.

This chain links TRBV12-3 or TRBV12-4 with TRBJ2-7, with 11 nucleotides matching TRBD1. The trim removed 5 bases at V and 4 bases at J, leaving 4 bases unmatched. The CDR3 loop spans 14 amino acids. CDR3: CASSGTGGKYEQYF. DNA for the CDR3: TGTGCCAGCAGTGGGACAGGGGGTAAATACGAGCAGTACTTC.

The sample holds many counts of this clonotype. The chain is built from TRBV29-1 and TRBJ2-7; 7 nucleotides agree with TRBD1. After removal of 7 bases from V and 4 bases from J, the junction contained 4 bases not matched to a gene. The CDR3 has 11 amino acids. Germline V gives CDR1 SQVTM, CDR2 ANQGSEA. The CDR3 here is CSAKQGYEQYF. The CDR3 nucleotides read TGCAGCGCCAAACAGGGGTACGAGCAGTACTTC.

V gene TRBV25-1 combines with J gene TRBJ1-1; 8 nucleotides agree with TRBD1. Germline V CDR1 and CDR2: MGHDK, SYGVNS. The CDR3 contains 14 residues. V dropped 10 bases and J dropped 1; count of bases not matched to a gene: 8. For the CDR3, the DNA is TGTGCCACCGGACAGGGACGCCCGAACACTGAAGCTTTCTTT. Translating it yields CATGQGRPNTEAFF.

The rearrangement links TRBV5-1 to TRBJ2-7, with 8 bases matching TRBD2. In germline, CDR1 is SGHRS, CDR2 YFSETQ. Trimming cost V 3 bases and J 5 bases; bases outside gene matches: 10. The CDR3 has 15 amino acids. Here the CDR3 DNA reads TGCGCCAGCAGCTCTCAGCCGGGACTAGTCGACGAGCAGTACTTC. Protein: CASSSQPGLVDEQYF.

The chain joins TRBV7-8 to TRBJ1-1; D gene unclear. Germline values: CDR1 SGHVS, CDR2 FQNEAQ. This CDR3 spans 13 amino acids. Trimming stripped 3 bases from V and 6 bases from J, with 11 bases between. CDR3 nucleotides: TGTGCCAGCAGCTTGAAACAGAGATCTGAAGCTTTCTTT. This gives the protein CASSLKQRSEAFF.

This clonotype has at least ten counts. The chain carries TRBV7-6 and TRBJ1-1, with 7 bases aligning to TRBD1. The CDR3 is made up of 15 amino acids. Germline loops: CDR1 SGHVS, CDR2 FNYEAQ. Trimming cost V 4 bases and J 1 base; bases outside gene matches: 6. The CDR3 loop reads CASSYGTAGNTEAFF. CDR3 DNA sequence: TGTGCCAGCAGCTACGGGACAGCGGGGAACACTGAAGCTTTCTTT. The full variable domain, completed using reference TRBV7-6 and TRBJ1-1, is GAGVSQSPRYKVTKRGQDVALRCDPISGHVSLYWYRQALGQGPEFLTYFNYEAQQDKSGLPNDRFSAERPEGSISTLTIQRTEQRDSAMYRCASSYGTAGNTEAFFGQGTRLTVV.

The chain joins TRBV29-1 to TRBJ1-2; possibly TRBD1 for D (5 bases). The ends were cut back, 4 bases at V and 4 bases at J, with 13 bases in the middle. CDR1 and CDR2 from the germline V gene are SQVTM and ANQGSEA. The CDR3 totals 13 residues. CDR3 amino acids: CSVVGGRSYGYTF. CDR3 DNA sequence: TGCAGCGTTGTTGGGGGACGGAGCTATGGCTACACCTTC.

The CDR3 nucleotides are TGTGCCTGGTCCCGGGACGGTGGAAACACCATATATTTT. It yields the protein CAWSRDGGNTIYF. The gene calls are TRBV30 and TRBJ1-3, with D possibly TRBD1 on 5 matching bases. Trimming removed 5 bases from V and 3 bases from J, with 11 bases in between. Germline V gene sequence: CDR1 GTSNPN, CDR2 SVGIG (reference sequence). This CDR3 spans 13 amino acids.

About this clonotype itself: Since a much larger clone is just one base distant, this may be a read error. V usage is TRBV24-1 and J usage is TRBJ2-5; D gene uncertain. The CDR3 covers 16 residues. Trimming shortened V by 0 bases and J by 7 bases, and 17 bases separated the two germline ends. Germline CDR1 is KGHDR and CDR2 is SFDVKD. The CDR3 region is CATSDLRKGVGATQYF. The CDR3 DNA reads TGTGCCACCAGTGATTTGCGGAAGGGCGTTGGTGCGACCCAGTACTTC.

This clonotype was observed a few times. V is TRBV20-1 and J is TRBJ1-4; D remains unclear. Trimming removed 3 bases from V and 7 bases from J, with 9 bases in between. CDR1 DFQATT and CDR2 SNEGSKA come from the germline V gene (reference sequence). This CDR3 is 12 amino acids long. This chain's CDR3 is CSASSSLEKLFF. As DNA, the CDR3 is TGCAGTGCTAGTTCCTCCCTTGAAAAACTGTTTTTT.

This sequence joins TRBV20-1 and TRBJ2-7, with 8 bases lining up with TRBD1. Germline V gene data show CDR1 as DFQATT and CDR2 as SNEGSKA (reference sequence). The CDR3 sequence is 12 residues long. The V segment lost 3 bases and the J segment 4 bases; nucleotides outside the gene matches: 2. The CDR3, as DNA: TGCAGTGCTAGGACAGGGGATTACGAGCAGTACTTC. This codes for CSARTGDYEQYF.

The chain couples TRBV29-1 to TRBJ1-2; D gene unclear. Per the germline V gene, CDR1 is SQVTM and CDR2 is ANQGSEA. Trimming pared 6 bases from V and 4 bases from J, leaving 15 bases between. The CDR3 is made up of 13 amino acids. The CDR3 region is CSVDRMGAYGYTF. The CDR3 region has the DNA TGCAGCGTCGATCGAATGGGCGCCTATGGCTACACCTTC.

The sample holds one count of this clonotype. This chain uses TRBV5-1 with TRBJ2-7; the D is unclear. V lost 0 bases to trimming and J lost 3 bases, with 7 bases between them. Germline loops: CDR1 SGHRS, CDR2 YFSETQ. CDR3 size: 13 residues. The CDR3 loop reads CASSLGSHYEQYF. The CDR3 DNA sequence: TGCGCCAGCAGCTTGGGATCCCACTACGAGCAGTACTTC.

For this clonotype: This may arise from a read error, as a much more abundant clone is one base away. The chain uses TRBV6-1 and TRBJ1-2; D is possibly TRBD1 (6 bases). Germline V gives CDR1 MNHNS, CDR2 SASEGT. This CDR3 is built from 14 residues. Deletions cut 3 bases from V and 3 bases from J, with 11 bases between. The CDR3 region has the DNA TGTGCCAGCAGTGAGAACCAGGGGCACTATGGCTACACCTTC. This codes for CASSENQGHYGYTF.

The chain combines TRBV2 with TRBJ1-2; D may be TRBD1 (6 bases). This CDR3 is built from 17 residues. Germline V gene lookup returns CDR1 SNHLY and CDR2 FYNNEI. Trimming stripped 6 bases from V and 3 bases from J, with 23 bases between. This chain's CDR3 is CASSRSGPTGRDYGYTF. CDR3 sequence (DNA): TGTGCCAGCAGCCGAAGCGGGCCCACAGGGCGGGACTATGGCTACACCTTC.